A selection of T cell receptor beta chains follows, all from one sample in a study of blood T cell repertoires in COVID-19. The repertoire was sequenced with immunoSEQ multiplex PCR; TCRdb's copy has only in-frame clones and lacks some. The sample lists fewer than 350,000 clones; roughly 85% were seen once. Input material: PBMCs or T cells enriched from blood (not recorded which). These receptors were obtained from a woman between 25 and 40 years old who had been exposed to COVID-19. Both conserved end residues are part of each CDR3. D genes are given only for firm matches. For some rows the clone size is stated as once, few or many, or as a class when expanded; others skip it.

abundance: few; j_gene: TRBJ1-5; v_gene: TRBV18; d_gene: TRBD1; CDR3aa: CASSRTAPGQGPNQPQHF; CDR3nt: TGTGCCAGCTCCCGAACCGCCCCCGGACAGGGCCCGAATCAGCCCCAGCATTTT
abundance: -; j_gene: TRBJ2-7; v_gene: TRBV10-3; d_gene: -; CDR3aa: CAISAQSYEQYF; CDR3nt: TGTGCCATCAGTGCACAGTCCTACGAGCAGTACTTC
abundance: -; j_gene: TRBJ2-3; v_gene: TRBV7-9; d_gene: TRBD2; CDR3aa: CALTSGSTDTQYF; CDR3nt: TGTGCCTTGACTAGCGGGTCAACAGATACGCAGTATTTT
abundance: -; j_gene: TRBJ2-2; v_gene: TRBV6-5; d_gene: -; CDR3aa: CATAQGSNTGELFF; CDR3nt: TGTGCCACCGCACAGGGATCGAACACCGGGGAGCTGTTTTTT
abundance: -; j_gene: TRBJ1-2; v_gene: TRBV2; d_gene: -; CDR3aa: CASSEAGQYGYTF; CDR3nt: TGTGCCAGCAGTGAAGCGGGACAATATGGCTACACCTTC
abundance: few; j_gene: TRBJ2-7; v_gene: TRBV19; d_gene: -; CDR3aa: CASSISGNPYEQYF; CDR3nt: TGTGCCAGTAGTATATCAGGGAACCCCTACGAGCAGTACTTC
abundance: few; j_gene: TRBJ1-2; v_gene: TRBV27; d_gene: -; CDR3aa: CASSPYPTGEGYTF; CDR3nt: TGTGCCAGCAGTCCCTATCCGACAGGCGAAGGCTACACCTTC
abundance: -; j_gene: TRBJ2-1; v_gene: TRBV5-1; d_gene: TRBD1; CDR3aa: CASSFDRASYNEQFF; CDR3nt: TGCGCCAGCAGCTTCGACAGGGCGTCCTACAATGAGCAGTTCTTC
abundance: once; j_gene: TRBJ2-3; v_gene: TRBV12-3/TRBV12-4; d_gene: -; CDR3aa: CASSLSRAQYF; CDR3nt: TGTGCCAGCAGTCTCTCGAGGGCGCAGTATTTT
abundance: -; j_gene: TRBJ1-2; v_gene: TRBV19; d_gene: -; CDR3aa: CASRDGSNYGYTF; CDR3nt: TGTGCCAGTCGGGACGGGAGTAACTATGGCTACACCTTC
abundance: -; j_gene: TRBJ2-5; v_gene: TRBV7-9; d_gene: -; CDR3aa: CASSLVGRGRMWTQYF; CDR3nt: TGTGCCAGCAGCTTAGTAGGCAGGGGCAGGATGTGGACCCAGTACTTC
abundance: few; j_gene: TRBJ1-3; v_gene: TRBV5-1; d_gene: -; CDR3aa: CASSLEEGNTIYF; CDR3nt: TGCGCCAGCAGCTTGGAGGAGGGAAACACCATATATTTT
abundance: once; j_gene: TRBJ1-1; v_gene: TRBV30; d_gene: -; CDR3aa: CAWSGRGYRDTEAFF; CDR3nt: TGTGCCTGGAGTGGCAGGGGATATAGGGACACTGAAGCTTTCTTT
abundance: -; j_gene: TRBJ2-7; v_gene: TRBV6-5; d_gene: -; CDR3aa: CASRDDGQTYEQYF; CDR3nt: TGTGCCAGCAGAGACGACGGACAGACCTACGAGCAGTACTTC
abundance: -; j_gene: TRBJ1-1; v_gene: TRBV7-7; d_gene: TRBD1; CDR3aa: CASTPMAGGTEAFF; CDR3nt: TGTGCTAGCACCCCCATGGCAGGGGGCACTGAAGCTTTCTTT
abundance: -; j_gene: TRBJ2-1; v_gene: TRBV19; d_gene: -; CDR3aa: CASSRSLRQASYNEQFF; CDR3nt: TGTGCCAGTAGTCGATCCCTTCGACAGGCATCCTACAATGAGCAGTTCTTC
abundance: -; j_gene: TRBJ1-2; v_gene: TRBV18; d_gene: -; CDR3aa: CASSPREGPNYGYTF; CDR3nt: TGTGCCAGCTCACCCCGTGAGGGCCCTAACTATGGCTACACCTTC
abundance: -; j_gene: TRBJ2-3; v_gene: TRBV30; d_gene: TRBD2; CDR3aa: CAWSRLAGPTDTQYF; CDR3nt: TGTGCCTGGAGTCGACTAGCGGGTCCCACAGATACGCAGTATTTT
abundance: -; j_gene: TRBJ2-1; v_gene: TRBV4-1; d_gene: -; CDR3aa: CASSQETSGISYNEQFF; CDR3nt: TGCGCCAGCAGCCAAGAAACGTCCGGGATTTCCTACAATGAGCAGTTCTTC
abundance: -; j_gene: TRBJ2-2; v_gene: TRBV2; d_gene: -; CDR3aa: CASSGGAWGTGELFF; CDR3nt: TGTGCCAGCTCTGGTGGGGCTTGGGGCACCGGGGAGCTGTTTTTT
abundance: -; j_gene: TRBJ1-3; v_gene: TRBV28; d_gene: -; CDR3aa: CASSLHSGNTIYF; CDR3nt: TGTGCCAGCAGTTTACACTCTGGAAACACCATATATTTT
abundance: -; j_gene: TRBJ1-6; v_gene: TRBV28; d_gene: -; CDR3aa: CASSLLRGYGTGNSPLHF; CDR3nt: TGTGCCAGCAGTTTATTACGAGGGTACGGAACGGGGAATTCACCCCTCCACTTT
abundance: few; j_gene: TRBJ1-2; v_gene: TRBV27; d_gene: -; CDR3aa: CASSEVPTTNYGYTF; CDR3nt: TGTGCCAGCAGTGAGGTACCCACCACTAACTATGGCTACACCTTC
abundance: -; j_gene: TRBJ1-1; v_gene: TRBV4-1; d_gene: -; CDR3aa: CASSQDRAKVLGQSKDTEAFF; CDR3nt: TGCGCCAGCAGCCAAGATAGGGCCAAGGTGTTGGGGCAAAGCAAGGACACTGAAGCTTTCTTT
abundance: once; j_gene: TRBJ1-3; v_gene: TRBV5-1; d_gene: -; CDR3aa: CASSLAGRGNTIYF; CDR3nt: TGCGCCAGCAGCTTGGCAGGGCGGGGAAACACCATATATTTT
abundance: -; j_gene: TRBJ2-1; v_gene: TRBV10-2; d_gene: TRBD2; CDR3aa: CASTLLAGGLNEQFF; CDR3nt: TGCGCCAGCACCTTACTAGCGGGGGGGCTCAATGAGCAGTTCTTC
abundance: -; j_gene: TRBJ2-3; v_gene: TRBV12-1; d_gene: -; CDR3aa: CASSPCRTSEGDTQYF; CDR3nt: TGTGCCAGCAGCCCATGCCGGACTAGCGAGGGGGATACGCAGTATTTT
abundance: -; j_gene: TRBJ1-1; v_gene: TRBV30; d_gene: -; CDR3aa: CAWSVRGGWGDTEAFF; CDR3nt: TGTGCCTGGAGTGTACGGGGGGGCTGGGGAGACACTGAAGCTTTCTTT